The present entry profiles one T cell receptor beta chain with its context. Antigen unknown. The data are from a study of cytomegalovirus exposure and HLA in healthy donors. 13 Jbeta primers and 60 Vbeta primers were used for the PCR. The data were produced by immunoSEQ multiplex PCR, yet TCRdb's version contains in-frame clones alone and is incomplete. The repertoire holds approximately 200,000 clones, with roughly 74% as singletons. Whole-study results and caveats: Earlier analysis looked at TCR beta V segments, and most were productive about 90% or about 30% of the time. In a later analysis, TCR beta V- and J-gene trimming showed a link to a missense DCLRE1C variant.

The CDR3 loop spans 14 amino acids. With 5 bases clipped from V and 4 bases from J, the junction kept 6 bases outside the gene matches. Germline CDR1 MNHEY, CDR2 SVGAGI. Sequencing used PBMCs. This clonotype was sampled from a woman aged 25 to 39 in good health and CMV-seropositive. The chain carries TRBV6-5 and TRBJ2-7, with 9 nucleotides matching TRBD1. CDR3 nucleotide sequence: TGTGCCAGCAGTACGGGACAGGGACTATACGAGCAGTACTTC. It is translated as CASSTGQGLYEQYF.